This T cell receptor (beta chain) is from a study of tumor and adjacent non-tumor tissue in lung cancer. Study details: Each sample yielded roughly 4.2 million productive TCRbeta reads on average.

Concerning this clonotype: The junction departs from the called germline gene at one end, perhaps through a read error.

No cell sorting was done before RNA was extracted from the tissue. CDR3 length: 11 amino acids. The germline CDR1 and CDR2 sequences are SGHAT and FQNNGV. A modified ARM-PCR protocol with three rounds of nested PCR amplified TCRbeta. TCRdb redid the calling of the multiplex PCR reads with MiXCR, one entry per CDR3 protein. The sample consists of 220,000 or so distinct CDR3 sequences, 70% to 75% of them appearing once. The chain combines TRBV11-2 with TRBJ2-5; no clear D gene. The receptor was derived from a man aged 55 to 69 with non-small cell lung cancer. The sample consisted of lung tumor tissue. CDR3 loop: CVSSSTETQYF. Here the CDR3 DNA reads TGTGTCAGCAGCTCCACGGAGACACAGTACTTC.